This TCR beta chain is drawn from a study of blood T cell repertoires in COVID-19. For the study at large: The study drew acute and convalescent COVID-19 samples from the United States, Italy and Spain.

The CDR3 runs 17 residues. The germline gives CDR1 SGDLS, CDR2 YYNGEE. Trimming removed 2 bases at V and 4 bases at J, with 19 bases between. Using immunoSEQ multiplex PCR, the repertoire was profiled, and TCRdb retains in-frame clones only, with some absent. The table has just over 250,000 clones, around 87% seen once. The J gene is TRBJ2-1, the V gene TRBV9; maybe TRBD2 (7 bases). The TCR comes from a woman between 45 and 65 years old with acute or convalescent COVID-19. Sequencing used peripheral blood. The chain's CDR3 is CASSVAGAGVLYNEQFF. The CDR3 nucleotides are TGTGCCAGCAGCGTCGCGGGGGCGGGAGTTTTGTACAATGAGCAGTTCTTC.